This section outlines one T cell receptor beta chain sequence together with its context. Its antigen is unidentified. This record belongs to a study of shared clonotypes between healthy human individuals. Study-wide findings and caveats: Sharing across four donors was highest in naive CD4 (around 5%) and lowest in memory CD8 (roughly 0.4%).

The assay was immunoSEQ multiplex PCR, and TCRdb's table has in-frame clones only and misses some. In the table there are about 2.1 million clones, 93% of which are singletons. The V and J ends lost 3 bases and 2 bases respectively, with 8 bases between them. Germline CDR1 and CDR2: LNHDA and SQIVND (reference sequence). This CDR3 comprises 14 residues. Positively selected for CCR7, the CD45RO-negative cells used as naive CD8 cells excluded terminally differentiated effector memory CD45RA+ cells. The sample taken for sequencing was naive CD8+ T cells from PBMCs. The clonotype comes from a young man in good health. Some clones in this sample may be carry-over from other donors' samples. The chain links TRBV19 to TRBJ1-5; no firm D call. CDR3 in DNA: TGTGCCAGTAGTATTTATGGGGGCAATCAGCCCCAGCATTTT. Translating it yields CASSIYGGNQPQHF.